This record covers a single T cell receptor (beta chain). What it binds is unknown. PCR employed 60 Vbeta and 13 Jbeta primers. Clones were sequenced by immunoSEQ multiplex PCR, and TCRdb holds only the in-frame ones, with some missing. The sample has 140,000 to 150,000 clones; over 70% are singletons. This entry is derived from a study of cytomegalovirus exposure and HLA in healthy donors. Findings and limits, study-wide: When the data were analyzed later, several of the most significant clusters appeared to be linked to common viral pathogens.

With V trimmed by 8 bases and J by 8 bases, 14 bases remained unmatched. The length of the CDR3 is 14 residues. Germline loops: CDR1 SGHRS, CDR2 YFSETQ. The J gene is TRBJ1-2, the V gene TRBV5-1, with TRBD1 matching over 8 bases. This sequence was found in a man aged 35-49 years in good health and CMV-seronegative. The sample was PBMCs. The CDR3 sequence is CASTPTGVIGGYTF. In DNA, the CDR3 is TGCGCCAGTACCCCGACAGGGGTAATAGGAGGCTACACCTTC.